Sequencing of this T cell receptor beta chain was carried out in a study of cytomegalovirus exposure and HLA in healthy donors. Study in general: HLA-typed donors contributed 80 million to 85 million unique TCRs, which were held in an early data release.

The PCR made use of 60 Vbeta and 13 Jbeta primers. Generated by immunoSEQ multiplex PCR, the TCRdb table keeps only in-frame clones and is missing some. The sample has 160,000 or so clones; about 80% are singletons. Trimming removed 2 bases from V and 2 bases from J, with 8 bases in between. The CDR3 is made up of 14 amino acids. Per the germline V gene, CDR1 is SGDLS and CDR2 is YYNGEE. Input material: PBMCs. The sequence derives from a middle-aged man in good health and CMV-seronegative. The chain is built from TRBV9 and TRBJ1-3, with D possibly being TRBD1 (5 bases). CDR3 region: CASSVSGTGNTIYF. DNA of the CDR3: TGTGCCAGCAGCGTTTCAGGGACTGGAAACACCATATATTTT. Drawing the rest from reference TRBV9 and TRBJ1-3, the complete variable domain is DSGVTQTPKHLITATGQRVTLRCSPRSGDLSVYWYQQSLDQGLQFLIQYYNGEERAKGNILERFSAQQFPDLHSELNLSSLELGDSALYFCASSVSGTGNTIYFGEGSWLTVV.